The count of the clone carrying this TCR beta chain is one. What it recognizes is unknown. The sample originates from a study of OX40 agonist ivuxolimab in advanced cancers. Study details: Cancers in dose escalation were hepatocellular, melanoma, renal cell and head and neck. Overall study results and limits: In CD8+ T cells, expanded clones were on average more numerous than in CD4+. Among the lowest peripheral clonal expansion occurred in 0.1-3.0 mg/kg partial responders. At doses 0.1 to 3.0 mg/kg, CD4+ and CD8+ clones expanded.

The CDR3 has 16 amino acids. CDR1 and CDR2 from the germline V gene are SGHRS and YFSETQ. Trimming cost V 4 bases and J 2 bases, with 17 bases left between them. Assay used: immunoSEQ multiplex PCR; TCRdb lists only in-frame clones, some missing. Of some 60,000 clones listed, about 90% are singletons. This receptor was identified in an adult with an advanced solid tumor such as melanoma, head and neck, liver or kidney cancer. The V gene is TRBV5-1, the J gene TRBJ2-3, with D perhaps matching TRBD1 or TRBD2 (6 bases each). The material was CD4+ or CD8+ T cells sorted from blood, obtained in a trial of the OX40 agonist ivuxolimab. In DNA form, the CDR3 reads TGCGCCAGCAGCCCCGGACAGCGGGCTTTCACAGATACGCAGTATTTT. Translating gives CASSPGQRAFTDTQYF.